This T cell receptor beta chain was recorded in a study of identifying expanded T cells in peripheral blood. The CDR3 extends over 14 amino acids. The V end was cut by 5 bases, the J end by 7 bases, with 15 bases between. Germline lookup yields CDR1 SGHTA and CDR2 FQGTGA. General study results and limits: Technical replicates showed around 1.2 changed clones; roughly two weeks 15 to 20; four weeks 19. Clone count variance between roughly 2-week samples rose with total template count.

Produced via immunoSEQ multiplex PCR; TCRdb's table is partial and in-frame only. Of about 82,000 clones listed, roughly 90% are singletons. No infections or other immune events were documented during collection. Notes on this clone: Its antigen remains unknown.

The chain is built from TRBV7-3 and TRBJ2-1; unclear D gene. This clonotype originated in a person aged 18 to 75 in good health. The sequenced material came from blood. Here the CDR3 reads CASSATTVGNEQFF. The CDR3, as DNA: TGTGCCAGCAGCGCGACGACTGTGGGGAATGAGCAGTTCTTC.